Described below is a single TCR beta chain sequence and its context. Its antigen is unidentified. This sample stems from a study of PD-1 blockade in classical Hodgkin lymphoma. This CDR3 has 13 amino acids. Germline CDR1 and CDR2: SGHDT and YYEEEE. Noted time point: cycle 4 day 1 (C4D1), after 6 weeks of nivolumab. Every patient had relapsed following autologous stem cell transplantation, and cohorts differed in brentuximab vedotin exposure. Negative selection with magnets was how CD8+ T cells were isolated from the thawed PBMCs. Study-wide findings and caveats: Newly diagnosed patients were reported to start with lower TCR diversity than healthy donors. By cycle point C4D1, TCR diversity had risen significantly in CD4+ cells (but not CD8+ cells).

Produced via immunoSEQ multiplex PCR; TCRdb's table is partial and in-frame only. The sample shows 15,000 to 25,000 clones, more than 80% of them seen only once. The input for sequencing was CD8+ T cells from blood, taken before the fourth cycle of nivolumab. This chain uses TRBV5-6 with TRBJ2-5, with D hard to call. Matching the DNA end better, TRBJ2-7 makes the J call doubtful. The TCR comes from a human donor with classical Hodgkin lymphoma. DNA for the CDR3: TGTGCCAGCAGCTATTGGCGTACCTACGAGCAGTACTTC. It yields the protein CASSYWRTYEQYF.